This entry lists 10 T cell receptor beta chains sequenced from one sample in a study of Graves' ophthalmopathy and Graves' hyperthyroidism. Amplification of the TCR beta CDR3 regions used RNA transcripts (as template). An opening RT-PCR round employed HTBI primers and preceded a second-round multiplex PCR. TCRdb reprocessed the multiplex PCR reads via MiXCR and lists one record per CDR3 protein. The table shows 740,000 or so distinct CDR3 sequences, with 35% to 50% occurring only once. Material: peripheral blood. The origin of the receptors is an adult man with Graves' ophthalmopathy.

This clonotype was recorded only once. This sequence joins TRBV20-1 and TRBJ2-7; 9 bases are shared with TRBD1. CDR1 is DFQATT and CDR2 is SNEGSKA in the germline V gene (reference sequence). The CDR3 consists of 15 residues. The V and J ends lost 3 bases and 6 bases, in that order; junction bases with no gene match: 12. CDR3 amino acids: CSASRDRELFGEQYF. As DNA, the CDR3 is TGCAGTGCTAGTAGGGACAGGGAACTTTTCGGCGAGCAGTACTTC.

This chain connects TRBV12-3 or TRBV12-4 to TRBJ1-2, with D possibly being TRBD1 (6 bases). The ends were cut back, 6 bases at V and 3 bases at J, with 14 bases in the middle. CDR3 length: 14 residues. The CDR3 protein is CASSQGQTYYGYTF. CDR3 nucleotides: TGTGCCAGCAGCCAAGGACAGACTTACTATGGCTACACCTTC.

This clonotype has just a few counts. A read error may produce the germline difference seen at one junction end. The V and J genes are TRBV10-3 and TRBJ2-7; 7 bases map to TRBD1. CDR3 length equals 14 residues. CDR1 is ENHRY and CDR2 is SYGVKD in the germline V gene. The CDR3 loop is CASSVGQEAYEQYF. CDR3 in DNA: TGTGCCAGCAGTGTTGGACAGGAAGCCTACGAGCAGTACTTC.

The V and J genes are TRBV20-1 and TRBJ2-5; TRBD2 agrees at 11 bases. J lost 5 bases, V lost 4 bases, and 12 bases had no gene match. The CDR3 runs to 16 residues. Germline CDR1 and CDR2: DFQATT and SNEGSKA (reference sequence). CDR3 sequence reads: CSATSNSGGAQETQYF. In DNA form, the CDR3 reads TGCAGTGCTACATCGAATAGCGGGGGGGCCCAGGAGACCCAGTACTTC.

V gene TRBV9 combines with J gene TRBJ2-5; 9 bases map to TRBD2. This CDR3 has 16 residues. Losses at the gene ends were 0 bases for V and 0 bases for J; bases not matched to a gene: 3. Germline CDR1 SGDLS, CDR2 YYNGEE. CDR3 loop: CASSVGLAAYQETQYF. For the CDR3, the DNA is TGTGCCAGCAGCGTAGGACTAGCGGCGTACCAAGAGACCCAGTACTTC.

The J gene is TRBJ2-5, the V gene TRBV2; D possibly corresponds to TRBD2 (6 bases). The CDR3 runs to 14 residues. Germline V gives CDR1 SNHLY, CDR2 FYNNEI. The ends were cut back, 7 bases at V and 5 bases at J, with 17 bases in the middle. The CDR3 here is CASTLRRGIETQYF. Here the CDR3 DNA reads TGTGCCAGCACGCTGCGGAGGGGTATTGAGACCCAGTACTTC.

This rearrangement joins TRBV7-9 to TRBJ2-5; possibly TRBD1 or TRBD2 for D (6 bases each). There are 17 residues in the CDR3. CDR1 and CDR2 (germline): SEHNR, FQNEAQ (reference sequence). Trimming pared 5 bases from V and 2 bases from J, leaving 21 bases between. The CDR3 coding sequence is TGTGCCAGCAGCAAAGCAGGGACCCTAGGGGGGCAAGAGACCCAGTACTTC. Its translation is CASSKAGTLGGQETQYF.

This clonotype has a handful of counts. This clone may be a read error of a much larger clone one base away. The V gene is TRBV28, the J gene TRBJ2-7; 7 bases map to TRBD1. Germline CDR1 and CDR2: MDHEN and SYDVKM. With V trimmed by 5 bases and J by 3 bases, 4 bases remained unmatched. The length of the CDR3 is 13 residues. The CDR3 DNA reads TGTGCCAGCAGTCTGGGACAGCACTACGAGCAGTACTTC. Protein sequence: CASSLGQHYEQYF. The full variable domain, rest sourced from reference TRBV28 and TRBJ2-7, is DVKVTQSSRYLVKRTGEKVFLECVQDMDHENMFWYRQDPGLGLRLIYFSYDVKMKEKGDIPEGYSVSREKKERFSLILESASTNQTSMYLCASSLGQHYEQYFGPGTRLTVT.

V is TRBV25-1 and J is TRBJ2-2; 8 bases align to TRBD2. This CDR3 is built from 16 residues. The junction had 10 bases not matched to a gene; V was cut back by 5 bases and J by 5 bases. From germline, CDR1 is MGHDK and CDR2 SYGVNS. CDR3: CASSSRAGAGTGELFF. The CDR3 bases are TGTGCCAGCAGTTCCCGAGCGGGAGCGGGGACCGGGGAGCTGTTTTTT.

The chain is built from TRBV2 and TRBJ2-7; D gene unclear. The CDR3 covers 14 residues. The germline gives CDR1 SNHLY, CDR2 FYNNEI. V gave up 6 bases and J gave up 0 bases, with 12 bases separating them. CDR3 in DNA: TGTGCCAGCAGGAGAGGACCGATCTCCTACGAGCAGTACTTC. Translating gives CASRRGPISYEQYF.